One sample yielded the 5 T cell receptor beta chains listed below, sequenced in a study of beta chain features in type 1 diabetes. General study findings and limits: There was a moderate but significant shortening of TCRB CDR3s in all four CD4+ subsets of Type 1 diabetes patients.

The antigens for these receptors are not known. TCRB transcripts that were expressed got sequenced, as all of the isolated RNA had been reverse transcribed. Sequenced by immunoSEQ multiplex PCR; TCRdb stores in-frame clones only, minus some. The data hold about 660,000 clones, with 11% to 15% observed a single time. Sequenced: naive CD4+ T cells from blood. These receptors were obtained from a man in his late teens or twenties with type 1 diabetes.

This rearrangement joins TRBV25-1 to TRBJ2-5, with D perhaps assigned TRBD1 or TRBD2 (6 bases each). The ends were cut back, 5 bases at V and 7 bases at J, with 20 bases in the middle. The CDR3 contains 15 residues. Germline CDR1 reads MGHDK; CDR2 reads SYGVNS. CDR3 in DNA: TGTGCCAGCAGTTATCCACAGGGAGCGCGGGGGACCCAGTACTTC. Translation gives CASSYPQGARGTQYF.

This chain uses TRBV5-1 with TRBJ2-7; 10 bases align to TRBD2. The ends lost 4 bases at V and 0 bases at J; junction bases unmatched: 7. The CDR3 contains 16 residues. Germline CDR1 is SGHRS and CDR2 is YFSETQ. The CDR3 here is CASSPLLAGTSYEQYF. The CDR3 DNA follows: TGCGCCAGCAGCCCATTACTAGCGGGGACCTCCTACGAGCAGTACTTC.

This clone was seen a few times. V gene TRBV9 combines with J gene TRBJ1-1, with no clear D. V lost 4 bases, J lost 1 base, and 11 bases lay in between. The CDR3 has 14 amino acids. CDR1 is SGDLS, CDR2 YYNGEE, per germline. CDR3 DNA sequence: TGTGCCAGCAGCTCCCATCGAGCGAACACTGAAGCTTTCTTT. This gives the protein CASSSHRANTEAFF.

This chain's CDR3 is CASSLIQGANTEAFF. The CDR3 DNA follows: TGTGCCAGCAGTTTAATCCAGGGGGCGAACACTGAAGCTTTCTTT. The chain combines TRBV28 with TRBJ1-1, with 8 positions matching TRBD1. The CDR3 is 15 amino acids. V lost 2 bases and J lost 1; bases outside the gene matches: 3. CDR1 is MDHEN and CDR2 is SYDVKM in the germline V gene.

The rearrangement links TRBV5-1 to TRBJ1-4, with 9 positions matching TRBD1. Trimming removed 1 base from V and 8 bases from J; junction bases left unmatched: 6. The CDR3 loop spans 15 amino acids. The germline CDR1 and CDR2 sequences are SGHRS and YFSETQ. CDR3: CASSLQQGASEKLFF. The CDR3 bases are TGCGCCAGCAGCTTGCAACAGGGGGCTAGCGAAAAACTGTTTTTT.